The 30 T cell receptor beta chains reported below all come from one sample, sequenced in a study of blood T cell repertoires in COVID-19. Libraries were prepared by immunoSEQ multiplex PCR; TCRdb keeps only in-frame clonotypes and omits some of them. Of some 140,000 clones in the sample, around 90% are singletons; the top ten hold 0.45% to 0.65%. Sequencing was carried out using peripheral blood. These receptor sequences come from a man between 50 and 59 years old with acute or convalescent COVID-19.

The chain uses TRBV28 and TRBJ1-5; D is unclear. Trimming shortened V by 2 bases and J by 3 bases, and 11 bases separated the two germline ends. The CDR3 runs to 15 residues. Per germline, CDR1 MDHEN and CDR2 SYDVKM. In DNA form, the CDR3 reads TGTGCCAGCAGTTTACCCGTCGGGGACAATCAGCCCCAGCATTTT. Protein sequence: CASSLPVGDNQPQHF.

The genes are TRBV15 and TRBJ2-7, with 9 positions matching TRBD2. CDR1 is LNHNV, CDR2 YYDKDF, per germline (reference sequence). This CDR3 is 16 amino acids long. J lost 5 bases, V lost 0 bases, and 8 bases had no gene match. In DNA form, the CDR3 reads TGTGCCACCAGCAGAGATAAATTGGCGGGGGGGGACGAGCAGTACTTC. Translated, it gives CATSRDKLAGGDEQYF.

This clone showed up just once. The CDR3 sequence: CASSSDRVVTEAFF. The CDR3 nucleotides are TGTGCCAGCAGTTCGGACAGGGTGGTCACTGAAGCTTTCTTT. The V call is TRBV2, the J call TRBJ1-1, with 8 bases aligning to TRBD1. The V segment lost 5 bases and the J segment 4 bases; nucleotides outside the gene matches: 6. Germline V gene data show CDR1 as SNHLY and CDR2 as FYNNEI. The CDR3 covers 14 residues. Drawing the rest from reference TRBV2 and TRBJ1-1, the complete variable domain is EPEVTQTPSHQVTQMGQEVILRCVPISNHLYFYWYRQILGQKVEFLVSFYNNEISEKSEIFDDQFSVERPDGSNFTLKIRSTKLEDSAMYFCASSSDRVVTEAFFGQGTRLTVV.

DNA of the CDR3: TGTGCCAGCAGCCAACGGGGTATCCACACTGAAGCTTTCTTT. Translated, it gives CASSQRGIHTEAFF. The genes are TRBV3-1 (or the pseudogene TRBV3-2) and TRBJ1-1; D is undetermined. The length of the CDR3 is 14 residues. V was pared by 2 bases and J by 3 bases, with 10 bases between. The V gene's germline CDR1 is LGHDT and CDR2 YNNKEL (reference sequence).

V is TRBV7-2 and J is TRBJ2-7; 7 bases agree with TRBD1. The CDR3 runs 16 residues. The ends lost 5 bases at V and 3 bases at J; junction bases unmatched: 13. Germline lookup yields CDR1 SGHTA and CDR2 FQGNSA. In DNA form, the CDR3 reads TGTGCCAGCAGCCCCAGGGGGACGGCAGTGGTCTACGAGCAGTACTTC. It specifies CASSPRGTAVVYEQYF.

The chain has TRBV18 and TRBJ2-5; D is possibly TRBD1 (6 bases). V was clipped by 2 bases and J by 5 bases, with 15 bases between them. CDR3 size: 15 residues. Germline values: CDR1 KGHSH, CDR2 LQKENI. The CDR3 loop is CASSPNTGSGETQYF. CDR3 coding DNA: TGTGCCAGCTCACCAAATACAGGGTCTGGGGAGACCCAGTACTTC.

This rearrangement joins TRBV6-6 to TRBJ2-7; D unclear. Germline V CDR1 and CDR2: MNHNY, SVGAGI (reference sequence). The CDR3 has 14 amino acids. The V and J ends lost 10 bases and 0 bases respectively, with 16 bases between them. CDR3 in amino acids: CATTVRQSSYEQYV. The CDR3 nucleotides read TGTGCCACCACTGTGAGACAAAGCTCCTACGAGCAGTACGTC.

The rearrangement joins TRBV28 to TRBJ1-5, with TRBD1 as a possible D gene (6 bases). Between the trimmed V and J ends, which lost 5 bases and 3 bases, there was a span of 11 bases. Germline lookup yields CDR1 MDHEN and CDR2 SYDVKM. The CDR3 has 14 amino acids. The CDR3 region is CASSTRQVNQPQHF. CDR3 DNA: TGTGCCAGCAGTACCCGACAGGTCAATCAGCCCCAGCATTTT.

The genes are TRBV10-3 and TRBJ1-5; unclear D gene. Per the germline V gene, CDR1 is ENHRY and CDR2 is SYGVKD. V lost 2 bases and J lost 7, with 18 bases in between. The CDR3 has 16 residues. The CDR3 sequence is CAISEPLGEGGQPQHF. DNA for the CDR3: TGTGCCATCAGTGAGCCCTTAGGTGAGGGAGGACAGCCCCAGCATTTT.

In nucleotides, the CDR3 is TGTGCCAGCAGCTTGTGGGCAGGGGATGGTCAGCCCCAGCATTTT. This sequence encodes CASSLWAGDGQPQHF. The rearrangement links TRBV5-8 to TRBJ1-5; D might be TRBD1 (6 bases). CDR1 and CDR2 (germline): SGHTS, YDEGEE. V was trimmed by 1 base and J by 6 bases, leaving 14 bases between them. There are 15 residues in the CDR3.

V is TRBV7-2 and J is TRBJ2-4; TRBD1 might be the D (6 bases). The V end lost 6 bases, the J end lost 0 bases, and 15 bases lay between the germline ends. CDR1 and CDR2 from the germline V gene are SGHTA and FQGNSA. The CDR3 length is 16 residues. The CDR3 DNA follows: TGTGCCAGCAGGCAAGGTACAGGGACAGCCAAAAACATTCAGTACTTC. Protein product: CASRQGTGTAKNIQYF.

This rearrangement joins TRBV27 to TRBJ2-2, with a possible D match to TRBD1 (6 bases). Germline values: CDR1 MNHEY, CDR2 SMNVEV (reference sequence). The CDR3 has 16 residues. V was cut by 5 bases and J by 7 bases, with 20 bases left in between. The CDR3 bases are TGTGCCAGCAGTCAAGATGCGGGCCCCAGGGGCGGGGAGCTGTTTTTT. Residues: CASSQDAGPRGGELFF.

This sequence joins TRBV5-4 and TRBJ2-5; TRBD2 matches at 7 bases. Germline lookup yields CDR1 SGHNT and CDR2 YYREEE (reference sequence). After removal of 1 base from V and 2 bases from J, the junction contained 5 bases not matched to a gene. CDR3 length: 15 residues. This CDR3 reads CASSLSGREQETQYF. In nucleotides, the CDR3 is TGTGCCAGCAGCTTGAGTGGGAGGGAACAAGAGACCCAGTACTTC.

This chain connects TRBV11-1 to TRBJ2-7, with unresolved D. This CDR3 comprises 16 residues. Germline CDR1 reads SGHAT; CDR2 reads FQDESV (reference sequence). Deletions cut 2 bases from V and 0 bases from J, with 14 bases between. In DNA, the CDR3 is TGTGCCAGCAGCTTATTGGCCAGGCCGAGCTCCTACGAGCAGTACGTC. Translating it yields CASSLLARPSSYEQYV.

The chain carries TRBV7-3 and TRBJ2-1, with 8 bases matching TRBD2. V was clipped by 4 bases and J by 1 base; unmatched bases: 6. Germline CDR1 and CDR2: SGHTA and FQGTGA. CDR3 length: 16 amino acids. The CDR3 coding sequence is TGTGCCAGCAGCTCGGGAGGCGGGGGGTCCTACAATGAGCAGTTCTTC. This gives the protein CASSSGGGGSYNEQFF.

The rearrangement uses TRBV9 and TRBJ2-7, with D unclear. Looked up from germline, CDR1 is SGDLS and CDR2 is YYNGEE. CDR3 length: 14 residues. Trimming took off 3 bases at V and 2 bases at J, with 12 bases between the two ends. Here the CDR3 DNA reads TGTGCCAGCAGCGCTCCCTTAGTGCCCTACGAGCAGTACTTC. Protein: CASSAPLVPYEQYF.

The CDR3: CASSPSLNEKLFF. The CDR3 nucleotides are TGTGCCAGCAGCCCTAGTCTTAATGAAAAACTGTTTTTT. The chain joins TRBV5-4 to TRBJ1-4; no reliable D call. The length of the CDR3 is 13 residues. The germline CDR1 and CDR2 sequences are SGHNT and YYREEE (reference sequence). The V gene lost 4 bases and the J gene lost 4 bases, with 8 bases spanning the gap.

V is TRBV28 and J is TRBJ2-5; possible D gene TRBD1, 6 bases. The V gene lost 3 bases and the J gene lost 0 bases, with 11 bases spanning the gap. Germline assignment: CDR1 MDHEN and CDR2 SYDVKM. The CDR3 is 15 residues long. CDR3 sequence (DNA): TGTGCCAGCAGTTTGTCAACAGGGAACCAAGAGACCCAGTACTTC. This codes for CASSLSTGNQETQYF.

This clone is a singleton in its sample. This chain joins TRBV27 and TRBJ2-7; 7 bases fit TRBD2. CDR1 is MNHEY and CDR2 is SMNVEV in the germline V gene (reference sequence). The CDR3 sequence is 13 residues long. The junction had 4 bases not matched to a gene; V was cut back by 5 bases and J by 3 bases. CDR3 sequence: CASSGLADYEQYF. The CDR3 DNA reads as TGTGCCAGCAGTGGGCTAGCGGACTACGAGCAGTACTTC.

This chain links TRBV5-1 with TRBJ2-7; 10 positions match TRBD2. Germline-derived CDR1 and CDR2 are SGHRS and YFSETQ. This CDR3 contains 16 residues. J was trimmed by 4 bases and V by 0 bases; bases with no gene match: 7. In DNA form, the CDR3 reads TGCGCCAGCAGCTTGGCGGCTAGCGGGAGCGGGTACGAGCAGTACTTC. Its protein is CASSLAASGSGYEQYF.

V usage is TRBV4-2 and J usage is TRBJ2-6; weak D call: TRBD1 (6 bases). The V gene's germline CDR1 is LGHNA and CDR2 YNFKEQ. This CDR3 has 17 amino acids. Trimming removed 0 bases at V and 2 bases at J, with 11 bases between. The CDR3, as DNA: TGTGCCAGCAGCCAAGATTTTCAGGGGCCTGGGGCCAACGTCCTGACTTTC. It specifies CASSQDFQGPGANVLTF.

The chain uses TRBV6-5 and TRBJ2-1, with a tentative D call TRBD2 (6 bases). The CDR3 contains 14 residues. Germline V gene data show CDR1 as MNHEY and CDR2 as SVGAGI. The V end was cut by 5 bases, the J end by 8 bases, with 16 bases between. This CDR3 reads CASSPNRGSDEQFF. The CDR3, as DNA: TGTGCCAGCAGTCCTAACCGGGGGTCCGATGAGCAGTTCTTC.

The chain carries TRBV3-1 (or the pseudogene TRBV3-2) and TRBJ2-1, with TRBD2 matching 15 bases. Germline lookup yields CDR1 LGHDT and CDR2 YNNKEL (reference sequence). This CDR3 is 18 amino acids long. Trimming at V came to 2 bases and at J to 6 bases, leaving 8 bases not matched to a gene. CDR3 DNA: TGTGCCAGCAGCCAACCTGGACTAGCGGGAGGGCCGGGCAATGAGCAGTTCTTC. Protein: CASSQPGLAGGPGNEQFF.

This chain connects TRBV24-1 to TRBJ1-1, with TRBD1 identical over 10 bases. Germline-derived CDR1 and CDR2 are KGHDR and SFDVKD. This CDR3 is built from 15 residues. The trim removed 9 bases at V and 3 bases at J, leaving 9 bases unmatched. CDR3 sequence (DNA): TGTGCCACCGGGGGACAGGGGCGCTGGTACACTGAAGCTTTCTTT. It encodes CATGGQGRWYTEAFF.

The chain links TRBV7-9 to TRBJ2-7; 7 positions agree with TRBD1. V dropped 7 bases and J dropped 0; count of bases not matched to a gene: 9. The CDR3 has 15 amino acids. Germline CDR1 is SEHNR and CDR2 is FQNEAQ (reference sequence). CDR3 DNA: TGTGCCAGCATGACTACCGGGACAGACTCCTACGAGCAGTACTTC. Translating gives CASMTTGTDSYEQYF. Supplemented by reference TRBV7-9 and TRBJ2-7, the full variable domain reads DTGVSQNPRHKITKRGQNVTFRCDPISEHNRLYWYRQTLGQGPEFLTYFQNEAQLEKSRLLSDRFSAERPKGSFSTLEIQRTEQGDSAMYLCASMTTGTDSYEQYFGPGTRLTVT.

CDR3 sequence reads: CASSLTGVTGELFF. DNA of the CDR3: TGTGCCAGCAGCTTAACAGGGGTCACCGGGGAGCTGTTTTTT. V and J are TRBV7-7 and TRBJ2-2; 7 bases line up with TRBD1. This CDR3 contains 14 residues. In germline, CDR1 is SSHAT, CDR2 FNYEAQ (reference sequence). Trimming took 2 bases from V and 4 from J; bases not matched to a gene: 1.

This chain links TRBV7-9 with TRBJ1-1; tentatively, D is TRBD1 (5 bases). Germline V CDR1 and CDR2: SEHNR, FQNEAQ (reference sequence). The CDR3 loop spans 14 amino acids. V was trimmed by 5 bases and J by 5 bases, leaving 15 bases between them. CDR3 in amino acids: CASSTMGGRTEAFF. CDR3 sequence (DNA): TGTGCCAGCAGCACGATGGGGGGGAGGACTGAAGCTTTCTTT.

The chain links TRBV27 to TRBJ2-7; possibly TRBD2 for D (6 bases). V was shortened by 8 bases and J by 2 bases, with 19 bases between the two germline ends. Germline CDR1 reads MNHEY; CDR2 reads SMNVEV (reference sequence). The CDR3 runs 15 residues. The CDR3: CASQHGGAGPYEQYF. The CDR3 nucleotides are TGTGCCAGCCAACATGGGGGAGCGGGCCCCTACGAGCAGTACTTC.

The J gene is TRBJ2-2, the V gene TRBV7-2; the match to TRBD2 covers 9 bases. The germline CDR1 and CDR2 sequences are SGHTA and FQGNSA. The CDR3 has 16 residues. V dropped 1 base and J dropped 4; count of bases not matched to a gene: 4. The CDR3 coding sequence is TGTGCCAGCAGCTTAGTGCGCGGGGGGGCCACCGGGGAGCTGTTTTTT. Its protein is CASSLVRGGATGELFF.

The rearrangement uses TRBV6-2 or TRBV6-3 and TRBJ2-7, with 7 positions matching TRBD2. The CDR3 runs to 15 residues. The ends lost 2 bases at V and 4 bases at J; junction bases unmatched: 8. The germline V gene has CDR1 MNHEY and CDR2 SVGEGT. CDR3 residues: CASSYGPGTIYEQYV. CDR3 bases: TGTGCCAGCAGTTACGGCCCCGGGACTATTTACGAGCAGTACGTC.